The present T cell receptor (beta chain) was sequenced within a study of T cell repertoires in cytomegalovirus infection. This clonotype was picked up many times. CDR1 and CDR2 (germline): SGHTA, FQGNSA. The CDR3 is made up of 11 amino acids. V shed 5 bases and J shed 9 bases, with 7 bases lying between them. MiXCR, applied by TCRdb to the reads, yields one record per CDR3 protein. The sample lists approximately 76,000 distinct CDR3 sequences, roughly 3.6% occurring once. The chain carries TRBV7-2 and TRBJ1-4; D call uncertain. The clonotype originates from a human donor in good health (CMV status not recorded). Some clones in this sample may be carry-over from other donors' samples. The specimen was PBMCs. This CDR3 reads CASSESQKLFF. The CDR3 nucleotides are TGTGCCAGCAGCGAATCCCAAAAACTGTTTTTT.